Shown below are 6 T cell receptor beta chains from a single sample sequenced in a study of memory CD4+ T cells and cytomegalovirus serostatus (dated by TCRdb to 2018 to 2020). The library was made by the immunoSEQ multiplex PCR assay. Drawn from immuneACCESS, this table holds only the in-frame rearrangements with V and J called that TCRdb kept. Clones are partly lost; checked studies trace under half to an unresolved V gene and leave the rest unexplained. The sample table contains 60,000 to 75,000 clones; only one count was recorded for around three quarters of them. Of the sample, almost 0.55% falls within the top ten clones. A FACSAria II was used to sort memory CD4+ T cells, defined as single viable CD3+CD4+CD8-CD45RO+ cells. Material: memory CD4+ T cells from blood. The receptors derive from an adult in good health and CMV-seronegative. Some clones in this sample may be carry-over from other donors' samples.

CDR3 amino acids: CASSPARGADSNQPQHF. Here the CDR3 DNA reads TGTGCCAGCTCACCTGCGAGGGGAGCCGATAGCAATCAGCCCCAGCATTTT. This chain connects TRBV18 to TRBJ1-5, with D possibly matching TRBD1 (5 bases). CDR3 size: 17 residues. Trimming pared 3 bases from V and 0 bases from J, leaving 15 bases between. Germline V CDR1 and CDR2: KGHSH, LQKENI.

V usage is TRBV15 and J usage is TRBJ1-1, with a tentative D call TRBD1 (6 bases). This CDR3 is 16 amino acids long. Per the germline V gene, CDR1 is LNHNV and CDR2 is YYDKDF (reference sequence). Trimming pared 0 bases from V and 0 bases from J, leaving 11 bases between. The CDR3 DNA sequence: TGTGCCACCAGCAGAGATGGGGGGCCGATGAACACTGAAGCTTTCTTT. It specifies CATSRDGGPMNTEAFF.

Here the CDR3 DNA reads TGTGCCTGGAGGAACAAGGGGGGAGGTCAGCCCCAGCATTTT. Translation gives CAWRNKGGGQPQHF. The chain recombines TRBV30 with TRBJ1-5, with D possibly being TRBD1 (6 bases). With 3 bases removed from V and 6 bases from J, the gap between germline ends came to 15 bases. Germline CDR1 and CDR2: GTSNPN and SVGIG (reference sequence). This CDR3 region has 14 residues.

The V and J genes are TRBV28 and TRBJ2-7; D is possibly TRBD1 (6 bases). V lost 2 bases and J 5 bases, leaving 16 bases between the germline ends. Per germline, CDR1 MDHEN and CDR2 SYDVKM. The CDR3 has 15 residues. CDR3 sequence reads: CASSLRPTGYHEQYF. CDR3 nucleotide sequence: TGTGCCAGCAGTTTACGTCCCACAGGGTACCACGAGCAGTACTTC. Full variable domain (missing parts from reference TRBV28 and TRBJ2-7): DVKVTQSSRYLVKRTGEKVFLECVQDMDHENMFWYRQDPGLGLRLIYFSYDVKMKEKGDIPEGYSVSREKKERFSLILESASTNQTSMYLCASSLRPTGYHEQYFGPGTRLTVT.

The CDR3 reads CASSISGNVQETQYF. The DNA for the CDR3 is TGTGCCAGTAGTATTTCAGGGAATGTTCAAGAGACCCAGTACTTC. The rearrangement links TRBV19 to TRBJ2-5; a possible D gene is TRBD1 (5 bases). The CDR3 spans 15 residues. V was pared by 3 bases and J by 2 bases, with 13 bases between. Germline CDR1 LNHDA, CDR2 SQIVND (reference sequence). Looking up the rest from reference TRBV19 and TRBJ2-5 gives the full variable domain: DGGITQSPKYLFRKEGQNVTLSCEQNLNHDAMYWYRQDPGQGLRLIYYSQIVNDFQKGDIAEGYSVSREKKESFPLTVTSAQKNPTAFYLCASSISGNVQETQYFGPGTRLLVL.

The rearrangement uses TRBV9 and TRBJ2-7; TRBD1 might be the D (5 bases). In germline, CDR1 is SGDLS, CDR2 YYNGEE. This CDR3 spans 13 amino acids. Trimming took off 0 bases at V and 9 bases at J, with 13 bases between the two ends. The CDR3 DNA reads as TGTGCCAGCAGCGTAGACTCAGGGCGTCTGCAGTACTTC. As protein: CASSVDSGRLQYF.